In its sample, the clone carrying this TCR beta chain was seen many times. CDR3 length equals 12 residues. V was clipped by 2 bases and J by 10 bases; unmatched bases: 2. CDR1 is SGHRS and CDR2 is YFSETQ in the germline V gene. This sample is drawn from a study of kidney transplant recipient with SARS-CoV-2 infection. TCRdb passed the reads through MiXCR, listing each CDR3 protein once. The sample consists of 200,000 to 300,000 distinct CDR3 sequences, 25% to 35% of them appearing once. The TCR originated in a male patient between 25 and 39 years old who had COVID-19 and was a kidney transplant recipient. Some T cells may be transferred from the graft donor. The rearrangement links TRBV5-1 to TRBJ2-1, with 8 bases matching TRBD1. The sample consisted of a blood sample, taken at baseline and around day 120 from a kidney transplant recipient. CDR3 nucleotides: TGCGCCAGCAGCTTACAGGGGGGAGAGCAGTTCTTC. It specifies CASSLQGGEQFF.